These 6 T cell receptor beta chains were all obtained from the same sample, sequenced in a study of cytomegalovirus exposure and HLA in healthy donors. In the PCR, 60 Vbeta and 13 Jbeta primers were used. Sequencing was performed with immunoSEQ multiplex PCR; in TCRdb, only in-frame clones are kept and a portion is missing. The profile covers some 120,000 clones, with 8.5% appearing a single time and 5% to 7% taken by the ten largest. Sequencing was carried out using PBMCs. These receptors originate from a man aged 40-49 years in good health and CMV-seronegative.

In this sample, this clone turned up a few times. The chain is built from TRBV2 and TRBJ2-1; weak D call: TRBD1 (5 bases). This CDR3 comprises 11 residues. Germline values: CDR1 SNHLY, CDR2 FYNNEI. Trimming pared 5 bases from V and 8 bases from J, leaving 7 bases between. The CDR3 nucleotides read TGTGCCAGCAGTTCAGGGTATGAGCAGTTCTTC. Translating gives CASSSGYEQFF.

The chain links TRBV2 to TRBJ1-6; TRBD1 aligns across 7 bases. V lost 1 base and J lost 9; bases outside the gene matches: 3. The length of the CDR3 is 14 residues. The germline gives CDR1 SNHLY, CDR2 FYNNEI. CDR3 DNA sequence: TGTGCCAGCAGTGAAGACAGGGGATTTTCACCCCTCCACTTT. Translation: CASSEDRGFSPLHF.

This clone was seen only a few times. In DNA form, the CDR3 reads TGTGCCAGCAGTGACAGGGGCTATGGCTACACCTTC. It is translated as CASSDRGYGYTF. The V call is TRBV25-1, the J call TRBJ1-2; tentative D call: TRBD1 (6 bases). The germline V and J ends were trimmed by 3 bases and 4 bases, with 6 bases remaining between them. The germline CDR1 and CDR2 sequences are MGHDK and SYGVNS. The CDR3 is 12 residues long.

This chain uses TRBV7-8 with TRBJ2-1; 10 nucleotides match TRBD2. V dropped 0 bases and J dropped 7; count of bases not matched to a gene: 3. CDR1 is SGHVS, CDR2 FQNEAQ, per germline. CDR3 length: 15 amino acids. The CDR3 coding sequence is TGTGCCAGCAGCTTAGCTAGCGGGGGGAAGAATGAGCAGTTCTTC. Protein product: CASSLASGGKNEQFF.

This clone showed up just once. The rearrangement joins TRBV7-3 to TRBJ2-2; 7 nucleotides agree with TRBD1. The germline V gene encodes CDR1 SGHTA and CDR2 FQGTGA. This CDR3 comprises 15 residues. With V trimmed by 5 bases and J by 7 bases, 10 bases remained unmatched. As DNA, the CDR3 is TGTGCCAGCAGCCCGAACAGGGGTGGAGGCGGGGAGCTGTTTTTT. It encodes CASSPNRGGGGELFF.

This clone has just a few counts. The rearrangement links TRBV11-2 to TRBJ2-7; D might be TRBD1 (7 bases). V dropped 4 bases and J dropped 2 bases, with 15 bases sitting between them. The length of the CDR3 is 15 residues. Germline-derived CDR1 and CDR2 are SGHAT and FQNNGV. CDR3 in DNA: TGTGCCAGCAGCTCCCTCCAGGGGGGTGCCTACGAGCAGTACTTC. Translation: CASSSLQGGAYEQYF. Supplemented by reference TRBV11-2 and TRBJ2-7, the full variable domain reads EAGVAQSPRYKIIEKRQSVAFWCNPISGHATLYWYQQILGQGPKLLIQFQNNGVVDDSQLPKDRFSAERLKGVDSTLKIQPAKLEDSAVYLCASSSLQGGAYEQYFGPGTRLTVT.